This paragraph covers one T cell receptor (beta chain) sequence. These data originate in a study of T cell changes during pregnancy in multiple sclerosis. Method: immunoSEQ multiplex PCR; TCRdb's copy keeps in-frame clones and lacks some. The data show 80,000 to 100,000 clones, 90% to 95% seen once. This CDR3 is built from 16 residues. The germline V gene has CDR1 LGHNA and CDR2 YNFKEQ. With V trimmed by 3 bases and J by 5 bases, 4 bases remained unmatched. The receptor was isolated from a female donor in good health, enrolled as a control in a pregnancy study. J is TRBJ2-3 and V is TRBV4-2; 14 bases fit TRBD2. Source: peripheral blood, taken after pregnancy. This CDR3 reads CASSQPTSGGVDTQYF. In nucleotides, the CDR3 is TGTGCCAGCAGCCAGCCGACTAGCGGGGGGGTAGATACGCAGTATTTT.